What follows is one T cell receptor beta chain and its context. Its specificity is unknown. Each donor was healthy, and each was a bone marrow donor. The PCR contained 60 Vbeta and 13 Jbeta primers. The data were produced by immunoSEQ multiplex PCR, yet TCRdb's version contains in-frame clones alone and is incomplete. The sample carries more than 200,000 clones, about three quarters recorded once. The V segment lost 5 bases and the J segment 0 bases; nucleotides outside the gene matches: 5. CDR1 and CDR2 (germline): SGHDT, YYEEEE. The CDR3 spans 15 residues. The data derive from a study of cytomegalovirus exposure and HLA in healthy donors. Points from the study as a whole: One cluster of highly shared sequence variants probably arose as a sequencing artifact.

The chain has TRBV5-6 and TRBJ1-5; TRBD1 matches 7 bases. Sequencing input: PBMCs. This receptor was obtained from a man aged 35-49 years in good health and CMV-seronegative. In nucleotides, the CDR3 is TGTGCCAGCAGTCGAGGACAGGCTAGCAATCAGCCCCAGCATTTT. This codes for CASSRGQASNQPQHF.